These 30 T cell receptor beta chains were sequenced from one sample in a study of ipilimumab plus nivolumab after autologous stem cell transplantation. Profiling relied on immunoSEQ multiplex PCR, and the TCRdb table lists in-frame clones only, not all of them. The sample includes about 20,000 clones, roughly 70% seen only once; the top ten take about 23%. The material sequenced was PBMCs, taken in a trial of ipilimumab plus nivolumab as post-transplant consolidation. The receptors here all came from a male donor with diffuse large B-cell lymphoma.

This clone was picked up one time. The chain carries TRBV5-1 and TRBJ1-1, with D possibly matching TRBD1 (5 bases). In germline, CDR1 is SGHRS, CDR2 YFSETQ. The length of the CDR3 is 16 residues. The V gene lost 0 bases and the J gene lost 0 bases, with 12 bases spanning the gap. The CDR3 DNA reads TGCGCCAGCAGCTTGGGGCAGGGATCCATGAACACTGAAGCTTTCTTT. Amino acids: CASSLGQGSMNTEAFF.

This chain joins TRBV4-1 and TRBJ2-1; 10 nucleotides agree with TRBD1. Per the germline V gene, CDR1 is MGHRA and CDR2 is YSYEKL. The CDR3 has 15 residues. V was clipped by 4 bases and J by 7 bases; unmatched bases: 7. CDR3 amino acids: CASSLRQGARNEQFF. The CDR3 nucleotides are TGCGCCAGCAGCCTTCGACAGGGGGCGAGGAATGAGCAGTTCTTC.

V is TRBV5-8 and J is TRBJ1-4; 7 bases map to TRBD1. In germline, CDR1 is SGHTS, CDR2 YDEGEE. The CDR3 totals 15 residues. V gave up 4 bases and J gave up 4 bases; unmatched junction bases: 7. Written as DNA, the CDR3 is TGTGCCAGCAGCGGGCCGGGACAGTTTAATGAAAAACTGTTTTTT. This codes for CASSGPGQFNEKLFF.

The V and J genes are TRBV14 and TRBJ2-1; no firm D call. Germline V gene lookup returns CDR1 SGHDN and CDR2 FVKESK. The CDR3 has 13 amino acids. The germline V and J ends were trimmed by 4 bases and 10 bases, with 14 bases remaining between them. CDR3 amino acids: CASSLSPRREQFF. CDR3 bases: TGTGCCAGCAGCCTCTCCCCGCGGCGGGAGCAGTTCTTC.

V usage is TRBV6-1 and J usage is TRBJ2-1; the match to TRBD1 covers 9 bases. The germline V gene has CDR1 MNHNS and CDR2 SASEGT. This CDR3 has 13 amino acids. The trim removed 6 bases at V and 8 bases at J, leaving 5 bases unmatched. CDR3 loop: CASRGQGSDEQFF. The DNA of the CDR3 is TGTGCCAGCAGGGGACAGGGTTCGGATGAGCAGTTCTTC.

The genes are TRBV10-1 and TRBJ2-5; 10 positions agree with TRBD2. Per germline, CDR1 WNHNN and CDR2 SYGVQD (reference sequence). V was pared by 6 bases and J by 1 base, with 5 bases of the junction left unmatched. The CDR3 contains 15 residues. CDR3 loop: CASRRASGSQETQYF. CDR3 sequence (DNA): TGCGCCAGCAGAAGGGCTAGCGGGAGCCAAGAGACCCAGTACTTC.

The chain uses TRBV19 and TRBJ2-1; 8 bases align to TRBD2. J was trimmed by 12 bases and V by 9 bases; bases with no gene match: 19. The germline gives CDR1 LNHDA, CDR2 SQIVND (reference sequence). CDR3 length equals 15 residues. DNA of the CDR3: TGTGCCAGCAGATCCTGGCGGGGGGAAAACACTGGGCAGTTCTTC. Its translation: CASRSWRGENTGQFF.

The gene calls are TRBV28 and TRBJ2-7, with 7 bases identical to TRBD2. Germline V lookup: CDR1 MDHEN, CDR2 SYDVKM. V shed 6 bases, J shed 2 bases, and the junction held 10 bases outside the gene matches. This CDR3 is 15 amino acids long. This CDR3 is CASSPGGTAPYEQYF. In nucleotides, the CDR3 is TGTGCCAGCAGCCCCGGGGGGACCGCACCCTACGAGCAGTACTTC.

This clone was counted a few times. The V and J genes are TRBV13 and TRBJ1-6; 8 bases are shared with TRBD1. The junction had 5 bases not matched to a gene; V was cut back by 5 bases and J by 8 bases. CDR3 length: 14 amino acids. In germline, CDR1 is PRHDT, CDR2 FYEKMQ (reference sequence). The CDR3 nucleotides are TGTGCCAGCAGCCCCCAGACAGGGGATTCACCCCTCCACTTT. It is translated as CASSPQTGDSPLHF.

The chain links TRBV10-3 to TRBJ2-7; D possibly matches TRBD1 or TRBD2 (5 bases each). The CDR3 runs 12 residues. Germline loops: CDR1 ENHRY, CDR2 SYGVKD. Between the trimmed V and J ends, which lost 10 bases and 5 bases, there was a span of 15 bases. CDR3 nucleotides: TGTGCCAACGGCCGGGACCCCAACGAGCAGTACTTC. Encoded protein: CANGRDPNEQYF.

This clone was found a few times. The chain combines TRBV27 with TRBJ2-5; a possible D gene is TRBD1 (5 bases). Per the germline V gene, CDR1 is MNHEY and CDR2 is SMNVEV (reference sequence). Trimming took 1 base from V and 2 from J, leaving 8 bases between them. The CDR3 loop spans 14 amino acids. In DNA, the CDR3 is TGTGCCAGCAGTTTATTGGCAGGGCAAGAGACCCAGTACTTC. It encodes CASSLLAGQETQYF.

This chain's CDR3 is CASSLGPGLGGDTQYF. In nucleotides, the CDR3 is TGTGCCAGCAGCTTGGGTCCCGGGCTAGGCGGCGATACGCAGTATTTT. The chain has TRBV5-6 and TRBJ2-3, with D uncertain. The CDR3 contains 16 residues. Germline V CDR1 and CDR2: SGHDT, YYEEEE. Trimming removed 0 bases from V and 6 bases from J, with 17 bases in between. Looking up the rest from reference TRBV5-6 and TRBJ2-3 gives the full variable domain: DAGVTQSPTHLIKTRGQQVTLRCSPKSGHDTVSWYQQALGQGPQFIFQYYEEEERQRGNFPDRFSGHQFPNYSSELNVNALLLGDSALYLCASSLGPGLGGDTQYFGPGTRLTVL.

This rearrangement joins TRBV7-6 to TRBJ2-2; 7 bases map to TRBD1. V was pared by 5 bases and J by 3 bases, with 9 bases of the junction left unmatched. CDR1 SGHVS and CDR2 FNYEAQ come from the germline V gene. CDR3 length: 16 amino acids. CDR3 amino acids: CASSPPKGADTGELFF. CDR3 DNA sequence: TGTGCCAGCAGCCCCCCCAAGGGGGCGGACACCGGGGAGCTGTTTTTT.

The sample holds a few counts of this clone. V gene TRBV15 combines with J gene TRBJ2-1, with 8 bases matching TRBD2. V was pared by 7 bases and J by 1 base, with 3 bases of the junction left unmatched. This CDR3 is built from 14 residues. In germline, CDR1 is LNHNV, CDR2 YYDKDF (reference sequence). The CDR3 here is CATKPGGSYNEQFF. In nucleotides, the CDR3 is TGTGCCACCAAGCCGGGAGGGTCCTACAATGAGCAGTTCTTC.

The chain carries TRBV5-1 and TRBJ2-1, with unresolved D. Trimming took off 0 bases at V and 4 bases at J, with 8 bases between the two ends. Per germline, CDR1 SGHRS and CDR2 YFSETQ. This CDR3 spans 14 amino acids. The CDR3 sequence is CASSLEGVYNEQFF. CDR3 DNA: TGCGCCAGCAGCTTGGAAGGCGTATACAATGAGCAGTTCTTC. Full variable domain (outside the CDR3, taken from reference TRBV5-1 and TRBJ2-1): KAGVTQTPRYLIKTRGQQVTLSCSPISGHRSVSWYQQTPGQGLQFLFEYFSETQRNKGNFPGRFSGRQFSNSRSEMNVSTLELGDSALYLCASSLEGVYNEQFFGPGTRLTVL.

In regard to this clone: Within the sample, other DNA sequences also encode this same CDR3. V and J are TRBV7-9 and TRBJ2-3; D might be TRBD1 or TRBD2, each matching 5 bases. This CDR3 is built from 13 residues. Trimming removed 5 bases from V and 4 bases from J, with 10 bases in between. Germline values: CDR1 SEHNR, CDR2 FQNEAQ (reference sequence). DNA for the CDR3: TGTGCCAGCAGCCCCCGGGGCCCAGATACGCAGTATTTT. Translating it yields CASSPRGPDTQYF.

V and J are TRBV7-3 and TRBJ2-1; tentative D call: TRBD2 (5 bases). V was cut by 3 bases and J by 6 bases, with 9 bases left in between. Looked up from germline, CDR1 is SGHTA and CDR2 is FQGTGA. The CDR3 extends over 13 amino acids. CDR3 sequence reads: CASSLGVSNEQFF. The CDR3 DNA reads TGTGCCAGCAGCTTGGGAGTGAGCAATGAGCAGTTCTTC.

The chain uses TRBV9 and TRBJ1-1, with 7 bases matching TRBD1. Trimming cost V 4 bases and J 1 base; bases outside gene matches: 4. Per the germline V gene, CDR1 is SGDLS and CDR2 is YYNGEE. CDR3 length equals 14 residues. The CDR3 loop is CASSQTGTNTEAFF. CDR3 in DNA: TGTGCCAGCAGCCAGACAGGGACGAACACTGAAGCTTTCTTT. Supplemented by reference TRBV9 and TRBJ1-1, the full variable domain reads DSGVTQTPKHLITATGQRVTLRCSPRSGDLSVYWYQQSLDQGLQFLIQYYNGEERAKGNILERFSAQQFPDLHSELNLSSLELGDSALYFCASSQTGTNTEAFFGQGTRLTVV.

The V call is TRBV5-5, the J call TRBJ1-1; D is possibly TRBD1 (5 bases). Trimming took 4 bases from V and 7 from J, leaving 17 bases between them. The CDR3 extends over 14 amino acids. CDR1 is SGHKS, CDR2 YYEKEE, per germline (reference sequence). CDR3 protein: CASSHGAGLLEAFF. The CDR3 DNA reads TGTGCCAGCAGCCATGGCGCGGGGCTACTTGAAGCTTTCTTT.

V gene TRBV11-2 combines with J gene TRBJ2-4; D is uncertain. Looked up from germline, CDR1 is SGHAT and CDR2 is FQNNGV. Trimming took 4 bases from V and 11 from J, leaving 9 bases between them. This CDR3 has 11 amino acids. CDR3 loop: CASSSIDFQYF. CDR3 DNA sequence: TGTGCCAGCAGCTCAATAGATTTTCAGTACTTC.

V usage is TRBV9 and J usage is TRBJ2-7; 7 bases match TRBD1. Germline CDR1 and CDR2: SGDLS and YYNGEE. V was clipped by 0 bases and J by 1 base; unmatched bases: 4. CDR3 size: 15 residues. CDR3 DNA sequence: TGTGCCAGCAGCGTAGGGGACAGCCGTTCCTACGAGCAGTACTTC. Its protein product is CASSVGDSRSYEQYF.

The table lists this clone with a few counts. The chain recombines TRBV4-2 with TRBJ2-3, with a tentative D call TRBD2 (7 bases). The V and J ends lost 0 bases and 5 bases respectively, with 21 bases between them. The germline V gene encodes CDR1 LGHNA and CDR2 YNFKEQ. The CDR3 loop spans 18 amino acids. CDR3 nucleotide sequence: TGTGCCAGCAGCCAAGATGCAAGGGGGGGATTACAAGGAGATACGCAGTATTTT. It is translated as CASSQDARGGLQGDTQYF.

Worth noting for this clone: The junction differs from germline at one of its ends, possibly a read error. The chain has TRBV7-7 and TRBJ2-2, with a weak D call TRBD1 (6 bases). The germline gives CDR1 SSHAT, CDR2 FNYEAQ (reference sequence). CDR3 length: 14 residues. CDR3 protein: CASSLDRNTGELFF. The DNA for the CDR3 is TGTGCTAGCAGTCTGGACAGGAACACCGGGGAGCTGTTTTTT. The full variable domain, in which reference TRBV7-7 and TRBJ2-2 provide the parts outside the CDR3, is GAGVSQSPRYKVTKRGQDVTLRCDPISSHATLYWYQQALGQGPEFLTYFNYEAQPDKSGLPSDRFSAERPEGSISTLTIQRTEQRDSAMYRCASSLDRNTGELFFGEGSRLTVL.

This clone has only a few counts. This chain joins TRBV5-1 and TRBJ2-1; 9 bases fit TRBD1. The CDR3 is 15 amino acids. V shed 0 bases, J shed 9 bases, and the junction held 7 bases outside the gene matches. Germline loops: CDR1 SGHRS, CDR2 YFSETQ. DNA for the CDR3: TGCGCCAGCAGCTTGGCGACAGGGGGATTGGGTGAGCAGTTCTTC. This sequence encodes CASSLATGGLGEQFF.

V usage is TRBV18 and J usage is TRBJ1-6; D gene ambiguous. CDR1 and CDR2 from the germline V gene are KGHSH and LQKENI. Trimming took 2 bases from V and 6 from J, leaving 11 bases between them. The CDR3 runs 15 residues. The CDR3: CASSPGRGINSPLHF. The CDR3 bases are TGTGCCAGCTCACCAGGTAGAGGGATTAATTCACCCCTCCACTTT.

The V gene is TRBV5-4, the J gene TRBJ2-7; D may be TRBD2 (6 bases). CDR1 SGHNT and CDR2 YYREEE come from the germline V gene (reference sequence). V lost 3 bases and J lost 4, with 11 bases in between. This CDR3 is built from 13 residues. CDR3 in DNA: TGTGCCAGCAGCTACCGGGACTCGTACGAGCAGTACTTC. Translating gives CASSYRDSYEQYF.

The J gene is TRBJ2-6, the V gene TRBV4-2; 11 nucleotides line up with TRBD2. J was trimmed by 0 bases and V by 4 bases; bases with no gene match: 11. The CDR3 covers 20 residues. CDR1 and CDR2 (germline): LGHNA, YNFKEQ. The CDR3 protein is CASSPYPSSGGYSGANVLTF. CDR3 nucleotides: TGTGCCAGCAGCCCCTACCCCTCTAGCGGGGGGTACTCTGGGGCCAACGTCCTGACTTTC.

This chain connects TRBV5-1 to TRBJ2-3, with 8 bases identical to TRBD1. The CDR3 extends over 16 amino acids. V gave up 0 bases and J gave up 4 bases; unmatched junction bases: 7. Germline V CDR1 and CDR2: SGHRS, YFSETQ. This CDR3 reads CASSLAGQGAADTQYF. The DNA for the CDR3 is TGCGCCAGCAGCTTGGCCGGGCAGGGGGCTGCAGATACGCAGTATTTT.

V is TRBV29-1 and J is TRBJ1-2; TRBD1 aligns across 8 bases. This CDR3 spans 14 amino acids. CDR1 is SQVTM and CDR2 is ANQGSEA in the germline V gene. V was clipped by 2 bases and J by 7 bases; unmatched bases: 9. CDR3 residues: CSVERLAGGRGYTF. DNA for the CDR3: TGCAGCGTTGAAAGGTTAGCAGGGGGCCGTGGCTACACCTTC.

This clone was found many times. This chain uses TRBV19 with TRBJ2-5; 11 bases are a match to TRBD2. The V segment lost 3 bases and the J segment 0 bases; nucleotides outside the gene matches: 0. CDR3 length: 15 amino acids. Germline V CDR1 and CDR2: LNHDA, SQIVND (reference sequence). The CDR3 region has the DNA TGTGCCAGTAGTATGACTAGCGGGGACCAAGAGACCCAGTACTTC. It codes for CASSMTSGDQETQYF.